These 14 T cell receptor beta chains originate from one sample sequenced in a study of shared clonotypes between healthy human individuals (dated by TCRdb to 2020 to 2022). Libraries were prepared through the immunoSEQ multiplex PCR assay. The immuneACCESS repertoire file appears here via TCRdb, limited to in-frame rearrangements. These files lack a portion of the clones; in checked studies, under half of the deficit traces to unresolved V genes, and the cause of the others is not known. Present in this sample are 600,000 to 750,000 clones, 55% to 75% of which were seen just once. Under 2% of the sample goes to the ten largest clones. The sequencing input was memory CD4+ T cells sorted from blood. The cell subset or site label of this sample denotes: CD45RA-negative fraction. The origin of the receptors is a woman aged 30 to 39 in good health.

The chain has TRBV28 and TRBJ2-3; D perhaps matches TRBD2 (6 bases). This CDR3 contains 13 residues. Germline CDR1 reads MDHEN; CDR2 reads SYDVKM. V was cut by 7 bases and J by 4 bases, with 12 bases left in between. The CDR3 coding sequence is TGTGCCAGCAACTGGGGAGGAGCAGATACGCAGTATTTT. This translates into CASNWGGADTQYF.

This clone was seen just once. The genes are TRBV19 and TRBJ2-7; D is possibly TRBD1 (7 bases). The germline CDR1 and CDR2 sequences are LNHDA and SQIVND (reference sequence). Trimming took 7 bases from V and 4 from J, leaving 20 bases between them. CDR3 length equals 15 residues. CDR3 protein: CASNSGGAGGYEQYF. Here the CDR3 DNA reads TGTGCCAGTAACTCCGGAGGGGCAGGGGGGTACGAGCAGTACTTC.

This rearrangement joins TRBV28 to TRBJ2-1; 11 bases line up with TRBD1. With V trimmed by 3 bases and J by 3 bases, 10 bases remained unmatched. The CDR3 totals 18 residues. Per the germline V gene, CDR1 is MDHEN and CDR2 is SYDVKM. The CDR3 region is CASSLDPFGTGGYNEQFF. The CDR3 DNA is TGTGCCAGCAGTTTGGACCCTTTTGGGACAGGGGGCTACAATGAGCAGTTCTTC.

This chain links TRBV5-7 with TRBJ2-5; D might be TRBD2 (6 bases). TRBV5-7 is annotated as an ORF whose role is uncertain. CDR3 length: 16 amino acids. Between the trimmed V and J ends, which lost 6 bases and 1 base, there was a span of 19 bases. The CDR3 spells CASTRGDFRIQETQYF. The CDR3 DNA reads TGTGCCAGCACCCGAGGGGACTTTAGAATCCAAGAGACCCAGTACTTC.

The table lists this clone with a few counts. The J gene is TRBJ1-5, the V gene TRBV28, with 7 bases matching TRBD1. V lost 7 bases, J lost 9 bases, and 9 bases stayed unmatched. The CDR3 is 13 amino acids. CDR1 and CDR2 (germline): MDHEN, SYDVKM. CDR3 region: CASNGRGSGPQHF. The CDR3 DNA reads TGTGCCAGCAATGGCAGGGGGTCGGGGCCCCAGCATTTT.

The J gene is TRBJ2-3, the V gene TRBV19; 12 nucleotides match TRBD2. Germline V gives CDR1 LNHDA, CDR2 SQIVND (reference sequence). V lost 7 bases, J lost 5 bases, and 7 bases stayed unmatched. This CDR3 region has 15 residues. CDR3 loop: CASTRLAGDGDTQYF. The DNA of the CDR3 is TGTGCCAGTACGAGACTAGCGGGAGATGGAGATACGCAGTATTTT.

V gene TRBV7-9 combines with J gene TRBJ2-5, with D unclear. The CDR3 is 11 residues long. The germline CDR1 and CDR2 sequences are SEHNR and FQNEAQ (reference sequence). The CDR3: CAGSFQETQYF. CDR3 DNA sequence: TGTGCGGGCAGCTTCCAAGAGACCCAGTACTTC.

This chain uses TRBV7-8 with TRBJ1-4; tentatively, D is TRBD1 (6 bases). CDR1 is SGHVS and CDR2 is FQNEAQ in the germline V gene. This CDR3 spans 14 amino acids. Trimming cost V 3 bases and J 8 bases, with 13 bases left between them. CDR3 sequence reads: CASSFQGIGEKLFF. The CDR3 DNA sequence: TGTGCCAGCAGCTTCCAGGGGATAGGCGAAAAACTGTTTTTT.

The chain employs TRBV7-9 and TRBJ2-5; TRBD1 agrees at 8 bases. This CDR3 spans 14 amino acids. Germline V gene data show CDR1 as SEHNR and CDR2 as FQNEAQ (reference sequence). Unmatched junction bases numbered 7, after V lost 5 bases and J lost 5 bases. For the CDR3, the DNA is TGTGCCAGCAGCCCAGGGGGCATCGGGGAGACCCAGTACTTC. This encodes CASSPGGIGETQYF.

This clone turned up a few times. This rearrangement joins TRBV21-1 to TRBJ2-4. TRBV21-1 is flagged as a pseudogene. CDR3 length equals 14 residues. CDR3 sequence: CASIKGRFKNIQYF. The DNA for the CDR3 is TGTGCCAGCATTAAGGGACGGTTCAAAAACATTCAGTACTTC.

The gene calls are TRBV19 and TRBJ1-1; no firm D call. The germline CDR1 and CDR2 sequences are LNHDA and SQIVND (reference sequence). The CDR3 has 14 residues. The V and J ends lost 7 bases and 5 bases respectively, with 17 bases between them. Here the CDR3 reads CASTRPGPWTEAFF. CDR3 DNA: TGTGCCAGTACCCGTCCAGGACCGTGGACTGAAGCTTTCTTT.

The chain employs TRBV19 and TRBJ1-3; TRBD1 might be the D (5 bases). Per the germline V gene, CDR1 is LNHDA and CDR2 is SQIVND (reference sequence). Trimming cost V 4 bases and J 0 bases, with 13 bases left between them. The CDR3 has 16 residues. The CDR3 is CASSRDGTVSGNTIYF. The DNA for the CDR3 is TGTGCCAGTAGTAGGGACGGGACCGTCTCTGGAAACACCATATATTTT.

The rearrangement uses TRBV27 and TRBJ1-5; D gene unclear. The CDR3 length is 15 residues. Germline CDR1 MNHEY, CDR2 SMNVEV (reference sequence). The ends were cut back, 1 base at V and 0 bases at J, with 7 bases in the middle. CDR3: CASSLWAFSNQPQHF. The DNA for the CDR3 is TGTGCCAGCAGTTTATGGGCGTTTAGCAATCAGCCCCAGCATTTT.

As for this clone: This could be a read error, since a much larger clone is one nucleotide away. The chain couples TRBV7-6 to TRBJ1-5; D is unresolved. This CDR3 has 13 amino acids. V lost 4 bases and J 0 bases, leaving 4 bases between the germline ends. Germline V gives CDR1 SGHVS, CDR2 FNYEAQ. The CDR3 DNA follows: TGTGCCAGCAGCTACTATAGCAATCAGCCCCAGCATTTT. Its translation is CASSYYSNQPQHF.